This T cell receptor beta chain was sequenced during a study of blood T cell repertoires in COVID-19 (dated by TCRdb to 2019 to 2021). In terms of the full investigation: Samples covering the acute and convalescent phases of COVID-19 were provided by collaborators in the United States, Italy and Spain. Samples came from the ongoing ImmuneRACE study (first 160 participants) plus 1,254 subjects from 6 global collaborators. A de-identified subject ID, COVID-19 status, age in years and sex were almost always included in the sample metadata. The repertoires were made available in a free public database intended to serve as a resource for research on the immune response to SARS-CoV-2. The prospective study material was composed of cDNA or gDNA derived from T cells, B-cell-depleted T cells, or PBMCs. Where available, HLA class I and class II types were obtained from metadata supplied by the sample provider rather than from assay-based typing. Subjects who had been exposed to COVID-19, were actively infected with it, or had recovered from it provided the deeply sampled blood TCRbeta repertoires that made up the dataset.

Study-wide conclusions, independent of this receptor: The quantity of clinical and demographic metadata differed by source and by participant and was supplied without curation.

Remarks on this clone: The target of this receptor is not known. Base qualities were left out, and no much larger clone turns up one base away.

Samples from volunteer blood donors who had recovered from COVID-19 were contributed by a second Seattle source. The collaborating institutions used their own protocols to collect whole blood in K2EDTA tubes. Collaborator samples were shipped for TCRbeta analysis as frozen whole blood, isolated PBMCs, or DNA extracted from either sample type. The immunoSEQ Assay, a bias-controlled multiplex PCR, was used to amplify TCRbeta CDR3 regions from genomic DNA. The authors processed their data as follows. Within the assay, amplification of reference gene primers was used to estimate how many nucleated cells each sample contained. To quantify the absolute abundance of each unique TCRbeta CDR3 rearrangement, sequence reads were collapsed and filtered. For each sample, productive Simpson clonality was calculated by taking the square root of Simpson's diversity index across productive rearrangements. TCRdb retrieved this table from immuneACCESS and kept in-frame rearrangements only. Not all clones are present; in checked studies, unresolved V genes account for under half, and no reason is known for the remainder. V and J calls and clone size follow that table, whereas D and trimming were derived from the DNA. In all, the sample holds 250,000 or so clones, and 84% of those were seen once. The ten largest clones take up about 1.6% of the sample.

The cysteine opens and the phenylalanine closes a CDR3 of 14 amino acids. The retained sequence is limited to the CDR3, 42 bases, with the frame set at the first base. Trimming costs V 2 bases and J 0 bases, and their ends lie 7 bases apart. CDR1 and CDR2 are drawn from the germline V gene (reference sequence): MNHEY, SMNVEV. The sequence is built from TRBV27 and TRBJ1-1, with no D gene named confidently. The sample comprised peripheral blood. This TCR was sampled from a woman aged 40 to 55 who had recovered from COVID-19. In nucleotide form, the sequence is TGTGCCAGCAGTTTAGACTTGTTGAACACTGAAGCTTTCTTT. This sequence encodes CASSLDLLNTEAFF.